The clone carrying this T cell receptor beta chain was counted only a few times. Antigen specificity is unknown. This sample stems from a study of blood T cells in healthy people across ages. Study results and limitations: In these data, TCR beta diversity tracked strongly with naive T cell percentage.

A second PCR of about 7 to 11 cycles used a sample-barcoded 5' primer and a J-beta primer mix. TCRdb analysed the 5' RACE reads with MiXCR anew, one entry per CDR3 protein. The sample includes 550,000 to 650,000 distinct CDR3 sequences, roughly a quarter seen only once; the top ten take approximately 4%. The CDR3 length is 13 residues. The germline gives CDR1 GTSNPN, CDR2 SVGIG (reference sequence). In addition, the sample was reused for a study of T cells of mothers and their children. That source reports: Nine systemically healthy Caucasian donors: three mothers, six children. Each mother yielded more than 9.5 million TCR beta CDR3 reads. Each child yielded about 3 million reads.

The sequenced sample was blood. V usage is TRBV30 and J usage is TRBJ2-1; tentative D call: TRBD2 (7 bases). The DNA matches TRBJ2-7 better at its end, which makes the J call doubtful. This TCR was recovered from a boy between 2 and 10 years old in good health. CDR3 protein: CAWSVGGGYEQYF. CDR3 sequence (DNA): TGTGCCTGGAGTGTAGGGGGGGGCTACGAGCAGTACTTC.